This T cell receptor beta chain was profiled in a study of T-cell memory formation after mild COVID-19. Study conclusions and caveats: Clones shrinking between day 15 and 85 showed a balanced CD4/CD8 split, and those that grew later tilted toward CD4+. Chiefly within CM and EM were the contracting CD4+ clones; CD8+ ones were within EMRA.

CDR1 and CDR2 from the germline V gene are KGHDR and SFDVKD. Trimming removed 0 bases at V and 10 bases at J, with 12 bases between. This CDR3 spans 14 amino acids. For this clonotype: Antigen: not known.

UMIs and sample barcodes were carried by the TCR alpha and TCR beta cDNA libraries that 5'RACE produced using constant-segment primers. Using its own MiXCR run on the 5' RACE reads, TCRdb lists one record per CDR3 protein. The sample has 75,000 to 95,000 distinct CDR3 sequences, approximately 16% seen once. The material sequenced was PBMCs or a T cell subset sorted from them (not recorded which). The chain recombines TRBV24-1 with TRBJ2-1; D may be TRBD2 (5 bases). The receptor comes from a man younger than 30 who had mild COVID-19 (a few samples of this study predate the infection). Cell type and time point are not known. DNA of the CDR3: TGTGCCACCAGTGATTTGCTGGGCGGGTCGGAGCAGTTCTTC. Residues: CATSDLLGGSEQFF.